These 29 T cell receptor beta chains were all obtained from the same sample, sequenced in a study of blood T cell repertoires in COVID-19 (dated by TCRdb to between 2020 and 2021). The protocol used for the library was the immunoSEQ multiplex PCR assay. The clones in this table, taken by TCRdb from immuneACCESS, are in-frame only. Not every clone is retained; where verified, under half of the shortfall comes from an unresolved V gene, and the cause of the rest is unknown. The table for this sample lists about 130,000 clones; approximately 81% of them were counted only once. Together, the top ten hold approximately 3.9% of the sample. Sequenced: peripheral blood. These receptors came from a woman aged 45-59 years with acute or convalescent COVID-19.

The V and J genes are TRBV5-1 and TRBJ2-5, with 12 bases lining up with TRBD2. The CDR3 totals 15 residues. Germline values: CDR1 SGHRS, CDR2 YFSETQ. Unmatched junction bases numbered 5, after V lost 4 bases and J lost 4 bases. This CDR3 reads CASSAMGLAGETQYF. CDR3 nucleotides: TGCGCCAGCAGCGCAATGGGACTAGCGGGAGAGACCCAGTACTTC.

This clone occurred once. CDR3 sequence (DNA): TGTGCCAGCTCACCACAACAGTTCACAGATACGCAGTATTTT. Its protein product is CASSPQQFTDTQYF. The chain employs TRBV18 and TRBJ2-3; D remains unclear. The CDR3 extends over 14 amino acids. In germline, CDR1 is KGHSH, CDR2 LQKENI. V gave up 1 base and J gave up 2 bases, with 7 bases separating them. The entire variable domain, with the rest obtained from reference TRBV18 and TRBJ2-3, is as follows: NAGVMQNPRHLVRRRGQEARLRCSPMKGHSHVYWYRQLPEEGLKFMVYLQKENIIDESGMPKERFSAEFPKEGPSILRIQQVVRGDSAAYFCASSPQQFTDTQYFGPGTRLTVL.

V and J are TRBV4-2 and TRBJ2-2; 11 positions agree with TRBD2. CDR1 and CDR2 (germline): LGHNA, YNFKEQ. V shed 0 bases and J 3 bases; nucleotides not matched to a gene: 9. The CDR3 is 19 amino acids. The DNA of the CDR3 is TGTGCCAGCAGCCAAGATCCCCCTGGGACTAGCGGATACACCGGGGAGCTGTTTTTT. Residues: CASSQDPPGTSGYTGELFF.

The chain joins TRBV29-1 to TRBJ2-1; 7 positions match TRBD2. V gave up 7 bases and J gave up 7 bases; unmatched junction bases: 13. Germline V lookup: CDR1 SQVTM, CDR2 ANQGSEA. The CDR3 runs to 14 residues. The CDR3 region is CSGLGGRALNEQFF. DNA of the CDR3: TGCAGCGGCCTTGGGGGGAGGGCCTTGAATGAGCAGTTCTTC.

The rearrangement links TRBV2 to TRBJ1-5, with 7 bases that match TRBD1. The CDR3 is 16 residues long. The ends lost 6 bases at V and 9 bases at J; junction bases unmatched: 17. Germline values: CDR1 SNHLY, CDR2 FYNNEI. The CDR3 DNA is TGTGCCAGCAGAAAAATCCGGGACAGCCAAGGGCCGCCCCAGCATTTT. This sequence encodes CASRKIRDSQGPPQHF. The complete variable domain, with remaining parts taken from reference TRBV2 and TRBJ1-5, reads EPEVTQTPSHQVTQMGQEVILRCVPISNHLYFYWYRQILGQKVEFLVSFYNNEISEKSEIFDDQFSVERPDGSNFTLKIRSTKLEDSAMYFCASRKIRDSQGPPQHFGDGTRLSIL.

V and J are TRBV18 and TRBJ1-4; no clear D gene. V was pared by 3 bases and J by 8 bases, with 10 bases between. The CDR3 extends over 13 amino acids. CDR1 is KGHSH, CDR2 LQKENI, per germline. The CDR3 coding sequence is TGTGCCAGCTCACCTTCGGGCGGGGAAAAACTGTTTTTT. Protein product: CASSPSGGEKLFF.

This rearrangement joins TRBV19 to TRBJ2-1; 9 nucleotides match TRBD1. V trimming: 7 bases; J trimming: 4 bases; junction bases outside the gene matches: 11. Per germline, CDR1 LNHDA and CDR2 SQIVND (reference sequence). This CDR3 comprises 16 residues. This chain's CDR3 is CASTPFRDREYNEQFF. The CDR3 DNA follows: TGTGCCAGTACCCCATTCCGGGACAGGGAATACAATGAGCAGTTCTTC.

Remarks on this clone: One end of the junction does not line up with germline, which may come from a read error. The chain joins TRBV6-4 to TRBJ2-3; 7 bases align to TRBD2. This CDR3 spans 16 amino acids. Germline values: CDR1 MRHNA, CDR2 SNTAGT. This CDR3 is CASTDHRAGSTDTQYF. The CDR3 nucleotides read TGTGCCAGCACTGACCACCGAGCGGGATCCACAGATACGCAGTATTTT.

The chain combines TRBV28 with TRBJ1-2; 8 positions agree with TRBD1. CDR1 and CDR2 from the germline V gene are MDHEN and SYDVKM. The CDR3 is 15 residues long. J gave up 2 bases and V 5 bases, and 7 bases lay outside the gene matches. CDR3 residues: CASSPRTGTNYGYTF. The CDR3 DNA reads TGTGCCAGCAGTCCGAGGACAGGGACCAACTATGGCTACACCTTC.

The genes are TRBV14 and TRBJ2-1; D may be TRBD2 (5 bases). The CDR3 length is 16 residues. V was pared by 4 bases and J by 0 bases, with 13 bases between. CDR1 and CDR2 (germline): SGHDN, FVKESK. The CDR3 DNA reads as TGTGCCAGCAGCCTTGGGCAGACTATCTCCTACAATGAGCAGTTCTTC. This codes for CASSLGQTISYNEQFF.

This clone was seen a single time. The V gene is TRBV6-5, the J gene TRBJ1-1; a weak D match, TRBD1 (5 bases). Trimming removed 7 bases at V and 4 bases at J, with 16 bases between. This CDR3 region has 14 residues. Germline CDR1 reads MNHEY; CDR2 reads SVGAGI. The CDR3 protein is CASMNVGRGTEAFF. CDR3 coding DNA: TGTGCCAGCATGAACGTCGGGAGGGGCACTGAAGCTTTCTTT.

The gene calls are TRBV6-2 or TRBV6-3 and TRBJ2-5, with no clear D. CDR1 and CDR2 (germline): MNHEY, SVGEGT. This CDR3 is built from 12 residues. The ends were cut back, 5 bases at V and 3 bases at J, with 7 bases in the middle. This chain's CDR3 is CASSPEEETQYF. In DNA form, the CDR3 reads TGTGCCAGCAGTCCAGAGGAAGAGACCCAGTACTTC.

This clone was found once. This sequence joins TRBV18 and TRBJ1-1; D unresolved. Per germline, CDR1 KGHSH and CDR2 LQKENI. The CDR3 has 14 residues. The ends were cut back, 3 bases at V and 1 base at J, with 9 bases in the middle. The CDR3 region has the DNA TGTGCCAGCTCACCGGCGGCCGGGAACACTGAAGCTTTCTTT. Translating it yields CASSPAAGNTEAFF.

Worth noting for this clone: Sequence at one end of the junction differs from germline and may be a read error. The chain couples TRBV5-5 to TRBJ2-7; 9 bases agree with TRBD2. CDR1 and CDR2 from the germline V gene are SGHKS and YYEKEE (reference sequence). The CDR3 is 14 amino acids. The CDR3 loop reads CASSLRLAGDHSCF. The CDR3 coding sequence is TGTGCCAGCAGCTTGAGATTAGCGGGGGACCATAGTTGCTTC. The full variable domain, in which reference TRBV5-5 and TRBJ2-7 provide the parts outside the CDR3, is DAGVTQSPTHLIKTRGQQVTLRCSPISGHKSVSWYQQVLGQGPQFIFQYYEKEERGRGNFPDRFSARQFPNYSSELNVNALLLGDSALYLCASSLRLAGDHSCFGPGTRLTVT.

J is TRBJ2-2 and V is TRBV7-2; D remains unclear. Germline-derived CDR1 and CDR2 are SGHTA and FQGNSA. The V end was cut by 3 bases, the J end by 8 bases, with 10 bases between. CDR3 length: 13 amino acids. CDR3 DNA: TGTGCCAGCAGCTTTCCATGGAGTGGGGAGCTGTTTTTT. It codes for CASSFPWSGELFF.

The gene calls are TRBV6-2 or TRBV6-3 and TRBJ2-2; 14 bases are shared with TRBD2. The germline V gene encodes CDR1 MNHEY and CDR2 SVGEGT. The CDR3 covers 17 residues. Losses at the gene ends were 7 bases for V and 3 bases for J; bases not matched to a gene: 7. CDR3 DNA: TGTGCCAGCAACCCAGGGACTAGCGGGAGAGACACCGGGGAGCTGTTTTTT. This gives the protein CASNPGTSGRDTGELFF.

The chain uses TRBV21-1 and TRBJ1-1; TRBD1 is the table's D call and was not checked against the DNA. TRBV21-1 is assigned pseudogene status. The CDR3 sequence is 15 residues long. CDR3 nucleotide sequence: TGTGCCAGCAGCTGCCGGGACAGGGTTAACACTGAAGCTTTCTTT. Its translation: CASSCRDRVNTEAFF.

The rearrangement uses TRBV9 and TRBJ2-2, with D unclear. Germline V gives CDR1 SGDLS, CDR2 YYNGEE. Deletions cut 5 bases from V and 0 bases from J, with 14 bases between. The CDR3 spans 16 residues. The CDR3 reads CASSGTEIANTGELFF. CDR3 DNA: TGTGCCAGCAGTGGTACTGAGATCGCGAACACCGGGGAGCTGTTTTTT.

The J gene is TRBJ1-1, the V gene TRBV11-2, with D possibly being TRBD1 (6 bases). CDR3 length equals 13 residues. V dropped 1 base and J dropped 5 bases, with 8 bases sitting between them. Germline V lookup: CDR1 SGHAT, CDR2 FQNNGV. As DNA, the CDR3 is TGTGCCAGCAGCTTAGTAAGGGGGACTGAAGCTTTCTTT. Translated: CASSLVRGTEAFF. Full variable domain (remainder filled in from reference TRBV11-2 and TRBJ1-1): EAGVAQSPRYKIIEKRQSVAFWCNPISGHATLYWYQQILGQGPKLLIQFQNNGVVDDSQLPKDRFSAERLKGVDSTLKIQPAKLEDSAVYLCASSLVRGTEAFFGQGTRLTVV.

V gene TRBV5-4 combines with J gene TRBJ2-7; D unresolved. Germline V gene sequence: CDR1 SGHNT, CDR2 YYREEE (reference sequence). V shed 0 bases and J shed 6 bases, with 13 bases lying between them. This CDR3 comprises 14 residues. CDR3 sequence: CASSLDQVFAEQYF. The CDR3 DNA sequence: TGTGCCAGCAGCTTGGACCAGGTTTTCGCCGAGCAGTACTTC.

The chain links TRBV2 to TRBJ1-5; TRBD1 matches at 8 bases. V lost 5 bases to trimming and J lost 2 bases; unmatched junction nucleotides: 8. Germline V gives CDR1 SNHLY, CDR2 FYNNEI. This CDR3 spans 16 amino acids. The CDR3 sequence: CASSFNRGAGNQPQHF. The DNA for the CDR3 is TGTGCCAGCAGTTTTAACAGGGGGGCGGGCAATCAGCCCCAGCATTTT.

The chain recombines TRBV29-1 with TRBJ2-2; maybe TRBD2 (5 bases). The CDR3 runs to 14 residues. Germline V CDR1 and CDR2: SQVTM, ANQGSEA. The V gene lost 7 bases and the J gene lost 6 bases, with 18 bases spanning the gap. CDR3 sequence: CSGRRDEVPGELFF. The CDR3 bases are TGCAGCGGCCGCCGGGATGAAGTTCCCGGGGAGCTGTTTTTT.

V is TRBV7-9 and J is TRBJ2-7, with 8 bases that match TRBD1. The CDR3 has 13 amino acids. Unmatched junction bases numbered 3, after V lost 5 bases and J lost 3 bases. Germline V gene sequence: CDR1 SEHNR, CDR2 FQNEAQ (reference sequence). This chain's CDR3 is CASSLTGDYEQYF. As DNA, the CDR3 is TGTGCCAGCAGCCTGACAGGGGACTACGAGCAGTACTTC.

This chain connects TRBV11-3 to TRBJ2-1; 7 nucleotides agree with TRBD2. V lost 4 bases, J lost 10 bases, and 7 bases stayed unmatched. The germline gives CDR1 SGHNT, CDR2 YENEEA. The CDR3 loop spans 13 amino acids. The CDR3 DNA follows: TGTGCCAGCAGCTCCAGCGGGGATTCGGAGCAGTTCTTC. Its translation: CASSSSGDSEQFF.

The V gene is TRBV20-1, the J gene TRBJ1-5; D ambiguous. V dropped 3 bases and J dropped 0 bases, with 9 bases sitting between them. CDR1 DFQATT and CDR2 SNEGSKA come from the germline V gene (reference sequence). The CDR3 is 14 residues long. The CDR3 region is CSASATYSNQPQHF. Written as DNA, the CDR3 is TGCAGTGCTAGTGCCACCTATAGCAATCAGCCCCAGCATTTT.

In DNA, the CDR3 is TGTGCCAGCAGCTGGAGGTTCGGCACAGATACGCAGTATTTT. It encodes CASSWRFGTDTQYF. J is TRBJ2-3 and V is TRBV28; a possible D gene is TRBD2 (5 bases). Per germline, CDR1 MDHEN and CDR2 SYDVKM. CDR3 length equals 14 residues. V lost 6 bases, J lost 1 base, and 11 bases lay in between.

The chain carries TRBV18 and TRBJ2-5; 8 bases align to TRBD2. V shed 3 bases, J shed 1 base, and the junction held 7 bases outside the gene matches. From germline, CDR1 is KGHSH and CDR2 LQKENI. The CDR3 runs 16 residues. CDR3 sequence reads: CASSPRRSGGQETQYF. The CDR3 region has the DNA TGTGCCAGCTCACCCCGGAGGAGCGGGGGCCAAGAGACCCAGTACTTC.

This clone appeared once. V gene TRBV18 combines with J gene TRBJ1-2; the D gene is possibly TRBD1 (5 bases). V was clipped by 3 bases and J by 0 bases, with 11 bases between them. Germline V gene data show CDR1 as KGHSH and CDR2 as LQKENI. This CDR3 region has 15 residues. The CDR3 DNA follows: TGTGCCAGCTCACCCCCACAGACAGCTAACTATGGCTACACCTTC. Amino acids: CASSPPQTANYGYTF.

This chain connects TRBV4-1 to TRBJ1-2; D gene ambiguous. The CDR3 sequence is 18 residues long. Germline V CDR1 and CDR2: MGHRA, YSYEKL. V lost 0 bases, J lost 7 bases, and 24 bases lay in between. CDR3 DNA: TGCGCCAGCAGCCAAGACCCCTCTGGAGTGGCAGATGATTTTGGCTACACCTTC. It translates to CASSQDPSGVADDFGYTF.